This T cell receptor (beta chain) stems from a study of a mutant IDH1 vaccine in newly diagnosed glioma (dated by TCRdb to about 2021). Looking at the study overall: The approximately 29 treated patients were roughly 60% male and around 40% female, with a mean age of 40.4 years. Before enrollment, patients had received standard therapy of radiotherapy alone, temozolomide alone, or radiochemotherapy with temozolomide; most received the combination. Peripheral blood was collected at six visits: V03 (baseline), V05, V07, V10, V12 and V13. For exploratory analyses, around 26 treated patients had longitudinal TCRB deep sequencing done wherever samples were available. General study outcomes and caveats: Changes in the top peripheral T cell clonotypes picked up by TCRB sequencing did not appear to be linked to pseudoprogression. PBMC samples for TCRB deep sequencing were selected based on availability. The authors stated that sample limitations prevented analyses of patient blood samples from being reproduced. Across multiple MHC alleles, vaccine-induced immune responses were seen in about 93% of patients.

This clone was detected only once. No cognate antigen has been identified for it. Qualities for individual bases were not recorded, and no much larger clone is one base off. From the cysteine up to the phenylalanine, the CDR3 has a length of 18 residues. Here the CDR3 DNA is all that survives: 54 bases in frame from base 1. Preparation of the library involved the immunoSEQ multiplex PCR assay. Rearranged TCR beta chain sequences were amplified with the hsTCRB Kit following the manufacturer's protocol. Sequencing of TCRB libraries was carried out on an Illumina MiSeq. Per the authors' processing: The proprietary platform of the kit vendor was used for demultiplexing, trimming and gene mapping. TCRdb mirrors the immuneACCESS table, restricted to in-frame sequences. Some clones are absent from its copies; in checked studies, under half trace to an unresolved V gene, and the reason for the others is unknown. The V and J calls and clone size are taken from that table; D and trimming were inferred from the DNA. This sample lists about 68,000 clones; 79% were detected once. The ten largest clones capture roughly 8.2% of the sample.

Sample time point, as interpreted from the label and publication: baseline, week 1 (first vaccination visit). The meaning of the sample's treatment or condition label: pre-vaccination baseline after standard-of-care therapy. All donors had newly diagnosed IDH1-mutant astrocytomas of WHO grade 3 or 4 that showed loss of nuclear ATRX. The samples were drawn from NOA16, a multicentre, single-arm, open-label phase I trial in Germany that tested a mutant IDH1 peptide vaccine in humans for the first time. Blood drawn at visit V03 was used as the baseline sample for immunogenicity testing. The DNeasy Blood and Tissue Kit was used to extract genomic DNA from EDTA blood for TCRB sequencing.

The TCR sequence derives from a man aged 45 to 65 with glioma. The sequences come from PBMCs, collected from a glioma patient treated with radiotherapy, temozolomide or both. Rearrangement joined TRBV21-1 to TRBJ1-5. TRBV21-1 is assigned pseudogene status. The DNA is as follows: TGTGCCAGCAGCAAGCCCTCTAGGCGGGCTCGGAACAATCAGCCCCAGCATTTT. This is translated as CASSKPSRRARNNQPQHF.